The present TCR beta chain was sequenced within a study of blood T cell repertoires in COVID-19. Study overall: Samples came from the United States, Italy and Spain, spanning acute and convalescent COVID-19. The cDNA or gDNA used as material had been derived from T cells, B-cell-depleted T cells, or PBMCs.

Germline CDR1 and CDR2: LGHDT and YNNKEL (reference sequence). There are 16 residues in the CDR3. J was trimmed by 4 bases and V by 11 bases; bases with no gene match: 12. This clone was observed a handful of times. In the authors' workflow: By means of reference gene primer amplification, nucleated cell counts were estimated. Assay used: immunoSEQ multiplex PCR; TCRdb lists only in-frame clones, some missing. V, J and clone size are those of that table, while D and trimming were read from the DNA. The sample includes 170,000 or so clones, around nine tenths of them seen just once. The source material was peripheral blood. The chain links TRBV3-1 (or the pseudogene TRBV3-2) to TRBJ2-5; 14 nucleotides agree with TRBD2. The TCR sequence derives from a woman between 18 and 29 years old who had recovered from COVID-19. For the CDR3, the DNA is TGTGCCCGCCTGGGGGGACTAGCGGGAGCCCTAGAGACCCAGTACTTC. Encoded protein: CARLGGLAGALETQYF.